Each of the 2 T cell receptor beta chains below was sequenced from the same sample in a study of HIV-infected patients and healthy controls. All unsorted peripheral T cells were captured because whole blood was used without fractionation. About 540 ng RNA was reverse transcribed with alpha and beta constant-region primers. Separate chain-specific third strand synthesis with multiplexing indices produced the alpha and beta libraries. TCRdb passed the 5' RACE reads through MiXCR, listing each CDR3 protein once. The sample yields some 10,000 distinct CDR3 sequences, around 8% seen once. Source material: blood. The receptor source for this set is an adult in good health.

This clonotype was detected ten times or more. The V and J genes are TRBV24-1 and TRBJ2-3, with D perhaps being TRBD1 or TRBD2 (6 bases each). CDR1 is KGHDR and CDR2 is SFDVKD in the germline V gene. Between the trimmed V and J ends, which lost 1 base and 1 base, there was a span of 11 bases. This CDR3 is 16 amino acids long. The CDR3 protein is CATSDFRGGGTDTQYF. The CDR3 nucleotides are TGTGCCACCAGTGATTTCAGGGGAGGTGGCACAGATACGCAGTATTTT.

This clonotype was counted between two and nine times. The chain recombines TRBV6-1 with TRBJ1-6; no clear D. The CDR3 has 12 amino acids. Between the trimmed V and J ends, which lost 2 bases and 8 bases, there was a span of 4 bases. Germline assignment: CDR1 MNHNS and CDR2 SASEGT. The CDR3 DNA reads TGTGCCAGCAGTGAACTGGATTCACCCCTCCACTTT. Encoded protein: CASSELDSPLHF.